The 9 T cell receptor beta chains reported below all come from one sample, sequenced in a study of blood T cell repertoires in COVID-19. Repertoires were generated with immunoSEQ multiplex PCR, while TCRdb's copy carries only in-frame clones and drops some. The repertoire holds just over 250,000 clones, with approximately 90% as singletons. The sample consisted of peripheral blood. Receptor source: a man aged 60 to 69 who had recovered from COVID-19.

The CDR3 here is CASSLGQGRQPQHF. The CDR3 region has the DNA TGTGCCAGCAGCCTCGGACAGGGTAGGCAGCCCCAGCATTTT. The rearrangement joins TRBV6-5 to TRBJ1-5, with 8 bases fitting TRBD1. The germline V gene encodes CDR1 MNHEY and CDR2 SVGAGI. CDR3 length: 14 residues. With V trimmed by 6 bases and J by 7 bases, 8 bases remained unmatched.

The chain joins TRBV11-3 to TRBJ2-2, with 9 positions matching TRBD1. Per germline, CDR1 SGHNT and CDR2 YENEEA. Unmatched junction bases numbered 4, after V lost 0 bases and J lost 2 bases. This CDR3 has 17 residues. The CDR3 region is CASSLETGGFNTGELFF. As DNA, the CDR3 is TGTGCCAGCAGCTTAGAAACAGGGGGCTTCAACACCGGGGAGCTGTTTTTT.

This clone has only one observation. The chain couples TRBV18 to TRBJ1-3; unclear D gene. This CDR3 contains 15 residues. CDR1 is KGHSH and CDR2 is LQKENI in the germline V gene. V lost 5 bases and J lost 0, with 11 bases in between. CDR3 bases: TGTGCCAGCTCAACCAACACGTTCTCTGGAAACACCATATATTTT. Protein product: CASSTNTFSGNTIYF.

The CDR3 sequence is CASSPRPGLVAYF. The CDR3 DNA sequence: TGTGCCAGCAGCCCGCGTCCGGGACTAGTCGCGTATTTT. This sequence joins TRBV7-3 and TRBJ2-3; 8 bases align to TRBD2. This CDR3 spans 13 amino acids. Trimming took 5 bases from V and 14 from J; bases not matched to a gene: 12. Germline-derived CDR1 and CDR2 are SGHTA and FQGTGA. The entire variable domain, with the rest obtained from reference TRBV7-3 and TRBJ2-3, is as follows: GAGVSQTPSNKVTEKGKYVELRCDPISGHTALYWYRQSLGQGPEFLIYFQGTGAADDSGLPNDRFFAVRPEGSVSTLKIQRTERGDSAVYLCASSPRPGLVAYFGPGTRLTVL.

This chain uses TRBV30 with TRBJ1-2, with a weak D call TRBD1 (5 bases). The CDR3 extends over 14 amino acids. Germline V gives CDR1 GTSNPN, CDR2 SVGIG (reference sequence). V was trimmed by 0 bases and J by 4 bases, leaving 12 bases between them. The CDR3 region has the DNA TGTGCCTGGAGTGTTGGGGCCTTGACCTATGGCTACACCTTC. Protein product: CAWSVGALTYGYTF.

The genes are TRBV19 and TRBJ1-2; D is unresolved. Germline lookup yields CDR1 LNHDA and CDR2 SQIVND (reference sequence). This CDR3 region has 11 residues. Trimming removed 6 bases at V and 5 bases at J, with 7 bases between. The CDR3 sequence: CASSSVYGYTF. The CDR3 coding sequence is TGTGCCAGTAGCTCGGTATATGGCTACACCTTC.

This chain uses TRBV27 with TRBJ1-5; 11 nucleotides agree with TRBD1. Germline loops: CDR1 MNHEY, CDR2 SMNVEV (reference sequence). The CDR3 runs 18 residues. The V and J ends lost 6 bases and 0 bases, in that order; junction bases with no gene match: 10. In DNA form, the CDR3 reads TGTGCCAGCAGCCCGGGACAGGGGGGAACCTATAGCAATCAGCCCCAGCATTTT. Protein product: CASSPGQGGTYSNQPQHF.

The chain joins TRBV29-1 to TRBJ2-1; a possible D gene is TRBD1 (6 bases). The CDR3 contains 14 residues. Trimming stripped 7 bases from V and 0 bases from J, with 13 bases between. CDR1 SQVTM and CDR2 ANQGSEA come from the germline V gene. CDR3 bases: TGCAGCGCCGCTAGGGGGAGCTCCTACAATGAGCAGTTCTTC. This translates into CSAARGSSYNEQFF.

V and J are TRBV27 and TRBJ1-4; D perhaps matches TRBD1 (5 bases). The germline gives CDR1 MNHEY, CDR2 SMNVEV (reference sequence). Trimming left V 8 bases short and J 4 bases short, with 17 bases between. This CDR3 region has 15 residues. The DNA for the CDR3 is TGTGCCAGCGGCCCTGGGGGGAAGGGTAATGAAAAACTGTTTTTT. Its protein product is CASGPGGKGNEKLFF.